This T cell receptor (beta chain) was identified during a study of spatial heterogeneity in lung cancer. Indicated time point: sample taken at primary tumor resection. Whole RNA from tumor, nontumor lung or frozen PBMC was sequenced unsorted. Samples were obtained from some 70 donors, all untreated early-stage non-small cell lung cancer patients. This clonotype is categorized as medium-sized (0.01 to 0.1%). The CDR3 is made up of 15 amino acids. The V segment lost 0 bases and the J segment 6 bases; nucleotides outside the gene matches: 7. CDR1 SGHTA and CDR2 FQGNSA come from the germline V gene. Unique molecular identifiers tagged every individual TCR cDNA molecule. TCRdb reanalysed the 5' RACE reads using MiXCR and keeps one entry per CDR3 protein. The top ten clones hold roughly a tenth of a sample with 1,400 to 1,500 distinct CDR3 sequences, 7.8% of them seen once.

This sequence joins TRBV7-2 and TRBJ2-7; 8 bases match TRBD1. The TCR comes from a female donor with early-stage non-small cell lung cancer. The sequencing here drew on normal lung tissue next to the tumor, taken at surgery. CDR3 DNA: TGTGCCAGCAGCTTAGCGCCCAGGGGGCTGAGCGAGCAGTACTTC. Translating gives CASSLAPRGLSEQYF.